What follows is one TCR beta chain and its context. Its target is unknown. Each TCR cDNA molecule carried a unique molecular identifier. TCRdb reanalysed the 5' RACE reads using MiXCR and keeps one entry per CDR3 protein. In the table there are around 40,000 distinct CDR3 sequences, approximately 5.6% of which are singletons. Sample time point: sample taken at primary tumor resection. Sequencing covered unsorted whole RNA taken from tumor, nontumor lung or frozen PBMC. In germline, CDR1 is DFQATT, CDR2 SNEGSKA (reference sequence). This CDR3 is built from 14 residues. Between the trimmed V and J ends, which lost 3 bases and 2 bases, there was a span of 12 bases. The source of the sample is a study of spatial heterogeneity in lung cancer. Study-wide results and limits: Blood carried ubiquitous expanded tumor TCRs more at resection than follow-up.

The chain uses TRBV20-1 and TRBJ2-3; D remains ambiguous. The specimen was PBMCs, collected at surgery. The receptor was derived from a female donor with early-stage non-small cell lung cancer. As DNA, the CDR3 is TGCAGTGCTAGTAGACGTCGCCCCACAGATACGCAGTATTTT. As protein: CSASRRRPTDTQYF.